The sequence of this T cell receptor (beta chain) was determined in a study of T cells of healthy individuals. Trimming stripped 4 bases from V and 4 bases from J, with 17 bases between. This CDR3 spans 15 amino acids. Germline CDR1 is MGHRA and CDR2 is YSYEKL. Each CDR3 protein gets one entry after TCRdb re-called the 5' RACE reads with MiXCR. The sample lists tens of thousands of distinct CDR3 sequences; roughly 5.1% were seen once. This clonotype was recorded many times. The TCR was taken from a female donor in good health. V and J are TRBV4-1 and TRBJ2-7, with D possibly matching TRBD2 (5 bases). CDR3 sequence: CASSPEEVPNYEQYF. Here the CDR3 DNA reads TGCGCCAGCAGCCCGGAGGAAGTCCCAAATTACGAGCAGTACTTC.